This record concerns one T cell receptor (beta chain) sequence. This clonotype was seen many times. It has no known antigen specificity. Base qualities were left out, and no much larger clone turns up one base away. V is cut by 3 bases and J by 1 base, and the space between the germline ends is 10 bases. The CDR3 has 14 amino acids, counting the end cysteine and phenylalanine. Only the CDR3 portion is preserved as DNA: 42 bases, with reading frame beginning at the first base. The germline V gene (reference sequence) specifies LNHNV as CDR1 and YYDKDF as CDR2. Patients with ophthalmopathy had moderately to severely active disease, with a Clinical Activity Score of 3 or more, a NOSPECS grade of 4 or more, and a disease duration of less than 3 months. Patients were excluded if they had other autoimmune diseases, uncontrolled infections, pregnancy or lactation. Clinical symptoms, serum thyroxine, TRAb, thyroid ultrasound and orbital computed tomography were used for diagnosis. Ficoll-Paque density gradient centrifugation was used to isolate PBMCs from around 10 ml of fresh peripheral blood. Trizol reagent was used to extract the total RNA, and its quality was then checked on an Agilent 2100 Bioanalyzer.

For repertoire sequencing, the TCR beta CDR3 regions were amplified from RNA transcripts. A first-round RT-PCR used HTBI primers with the Qiagen OneStep RT-PCR kit, followed by a second-round multiplex PCR, size selection and purification. Libraries were sequenced paired-end with 100 bp reads on an Illumina HiSeq2000. Regarding the original processing steps: SOAPnuke was used to process the reads, throwing out any read that had adapters, had uncalled bases, had a mean Phred below 15, or lacked an exact constant-primer or identifier match. COPE v1.2.5 was used to merge high-quality paired reads. Unique nucleotide sequences were defined as clonotypes and aligned to IMGT TRB V, D and J references using MiTCR v1.1. The analysis was limited to V-J combinations with a frequency above 0.0001, which together covered 99.2% of repertoires. A TCR clonal expansion and chaos score per V-J combination was defined as the ratio of F50 clonal expansion to chaos observed in the TCRdist matrix. Welch's t-statistics and random forest were used to reduce the features to about a dozen V-J combinations, which were then used as input to a naive Bayes classifier. The similarity between thyroid and blood repertoires was quantified using the Morisita-Horn index. TCRdb reanalyzed the raw reads on its own, using fastp at Q25 for trimming and MiXCR for clone calling, and kept in-frame beta chains. Rows matching on CDR3 protein sequence are summarized as one entry with the most common DNA and genes. TCRdb's processing, not the authors', yielded these V and J calls. Across this sample there are fewer than 400,000 distinct CDR3 sequences, with 15% to 20% seen only once. Of the sample, 1.5% to 2% is held by the ten largest clones.

This sample was taken from a study of Graves' ophthalmopathy and Graves' hyperthyroidism (dated by TCRdb to the late 2010s). The study in broad terms: Peripheral blood was collected at initial diagnosis, before any treatment. To tell Graves' ophthalmopathy apart from Graves' hyperthyroidism, and to predict which patients would progress to ophthalmopathy, the study relied on TCR beta repertoire signatures. In total, approximately 130 blood samples were TCR-sequenced: 40 to 45 ophthalmopathy, roughly 80 hyperthyroidism and roughly 17 hyperthyroidism-to-ophthalmopathy patients. A discovery set of about a hundred patients (around 44 ophthalmopathy, just over 55 stable hyperthyroidism) was enrolled to explore V-J signatures distinguishing ophthalmopathy from hyperthyroidism. An independent validation cohort was composed of 18 hyperthyroidism patients and 17 patients who later progressed from hyperthyroidism to ophthalmopathy. In roughly 6 hyperthyroidism patients, the T-cell repertoire of thyroid tissue was compared with the T-cell repertoire of blood. Once sampling was done, hyperthyroidism patients were given methimazole at a starting dose of 30 mg daily, while ophthalmopathy patients were given high-dose intravenous methylprednisolone. The 85 to 100 discovery patients were divided at random into training and test sets in a 7:3 ratio. What the work shows at the level of the full study, not this receptor alone: Most expanded thyroid clonotypes with a frequency above 0.001 also appeared in blood, which suggests that blood repertoires may reflect the immune response in the thyroid. In validation, the model predicted ophthalmopathy progression with about 71% sensitivity and roughly 72% specificity; approximately 12 predicted patients were CT-confirmed with GO in a median of around 6 months. The 13-signature model separated ophthalmopathy from stable hyperthyroidism with roughly 89% sensitivity and around 84% specificity in cross-validation, and 80%/75% in the test set. Sample size was not statistically predetermined, and group allocation was not concealed from the investigators.

The sample taken for sequencing was peripheral blood. The sequence came from a woman aged 18 to 35 with Graves' ophthalmopathy. Donor details come from another sample of the same person, matched by shared clones. The rearrangement combines TRBV15 with TRBJ2-7; TRBD1 is possibly the D segment (6 matching bases). CDR3 region: CATSRDSGSYEQYF. The nucleotide sequence is TGTGCCACCAGCAGGGACAGTGGGTCCTACGAGCAGTACTTC.